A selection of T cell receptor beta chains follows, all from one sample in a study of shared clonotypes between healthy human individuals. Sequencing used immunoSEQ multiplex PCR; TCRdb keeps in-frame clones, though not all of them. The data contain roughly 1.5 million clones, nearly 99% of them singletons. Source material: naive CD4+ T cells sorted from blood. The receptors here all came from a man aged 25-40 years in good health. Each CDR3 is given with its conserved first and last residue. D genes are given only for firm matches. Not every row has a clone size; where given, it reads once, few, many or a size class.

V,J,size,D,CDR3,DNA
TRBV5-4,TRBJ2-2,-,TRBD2,CASSGPRLAGTYTGELFF,TGTGCCAGCAGCGGGCCCCGACTAGCGGGAACCTACACCGGGGAGCTGTTTTTT
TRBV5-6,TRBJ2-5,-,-,CASSRTTQETQYF,TGTGCCAGCAGTAGGACTACCCAAGAGACCCAGTACTTC
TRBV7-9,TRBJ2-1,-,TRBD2,CASSSTPEAGTSAYNEQFF,TGTGCCAGCAGCTCTACACCTGAAGCCGGGACTAGCGCCTACAATGAGCAGTTCTTC
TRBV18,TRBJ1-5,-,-,CASSPRHAGATGDQPQHF,TGTGCCAGCTCACCAAGGCACGCAGGAGCCACGGGGGATCAGCCCCAGCATTTT
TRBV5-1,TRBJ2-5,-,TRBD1,CASSLSQGAGRETQYF,TGCGCCAGCAGCTTATCCCAGGGGGCGGGTCGAGAGACCCAGTACTTC
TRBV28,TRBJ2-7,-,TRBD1,CASSSRDRVYEQYF,TGTGCCAGCAGTTCCCGGGACAGGGTATACGAGCAGTACTTC
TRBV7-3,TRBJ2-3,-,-,CASSSQGPDTQYF,TGTGCCAGCAGCTCGCAGGGCCCAGATACGCAGTATTTT
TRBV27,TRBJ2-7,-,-,CASRSDGSYEQYF,TGTGCCAGCAGATCCGATGGGTCCTACGAGCAGTACTTC
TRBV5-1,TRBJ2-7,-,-,CASSLGSPPYEQYF,TGCGCCAGCAGCTTGGGCTCGCCACCCTACGAGCAGTACTTC
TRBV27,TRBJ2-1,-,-,CASKGGPNYNEQFF,TGTGCCAGCAAAGGGGGACCCAACTACAATGAGCAGTTCTTC
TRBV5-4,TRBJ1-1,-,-,CASSLPKNTEAFF,TGTGCCAGCAGCTTACCAAAGAACACTGAAGCTTTCTTT
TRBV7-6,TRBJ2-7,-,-,CASSPTGPLTLREQYF,TGTGCCAGCAGCCCTACCGGCCCCCTTACCCTACGCGAGCAGTACTTC
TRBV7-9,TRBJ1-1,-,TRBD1,CASSLGPTGVVEAFF,TGTGCCAGCAGCTTGGGGCCTACAGGGGTCGTTGAAGCTTTCTTT
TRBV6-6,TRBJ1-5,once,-,CASSYRLRDDQPQHF,TGTGCCAGCAGTTACAGGCTCCGGGACGATCAGCCCCAGCATTTT
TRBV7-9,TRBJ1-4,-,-,CASSLQGEGEKLFF,TGTGCCAGCAGCTTACAGGGAGAGGGTGAAAAACTGTTTTTT
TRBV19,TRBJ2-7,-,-,CASSTQAGTSVEQYF,TGTGCCAGTAGTACCCAAGCCGGGACATCGGTCGAGCAGTACTTC
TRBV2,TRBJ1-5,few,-,CASSVGATEANQPQHF,TGTGCCAGCAGTGTTGGGGCAACCGAAGCGAATCAGCCCCAGCATTTT
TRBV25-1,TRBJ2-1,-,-,CASSHDGYNEQFF,TGTGCCAGCAGTCACGACGGGTACAATGAGCAGTTCTTC
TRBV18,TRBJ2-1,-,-,CASSPRREGEQFF,TGTGCCAGCTCACCGAGGAGGGAAGGGGAGCAGTTCTTC
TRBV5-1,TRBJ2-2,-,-,CASSPGRVYSGELFF,TGCGCCAGCAGCCCCGGTAGGGTGTACTCCGGGGAGCTGTTTTTT
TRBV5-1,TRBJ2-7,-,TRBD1,CASSLGDRFNSYEQYF,TGCGCCAGCAGCTTGGGGGACAGATTCAACTCCTACGAGCAGTACTTC
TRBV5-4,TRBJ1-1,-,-,CASSFKEPRNTEAFF,TGTGCCAGCAGCTTTAAAGAACCTCGGAACACTGAAGCTTTCTTT
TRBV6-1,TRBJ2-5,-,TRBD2,CASREAGGRQETQYF,TGTGCCAGCAGAGAAGCGGGAGGGAGGCAAGAGACCCAGTACTTC